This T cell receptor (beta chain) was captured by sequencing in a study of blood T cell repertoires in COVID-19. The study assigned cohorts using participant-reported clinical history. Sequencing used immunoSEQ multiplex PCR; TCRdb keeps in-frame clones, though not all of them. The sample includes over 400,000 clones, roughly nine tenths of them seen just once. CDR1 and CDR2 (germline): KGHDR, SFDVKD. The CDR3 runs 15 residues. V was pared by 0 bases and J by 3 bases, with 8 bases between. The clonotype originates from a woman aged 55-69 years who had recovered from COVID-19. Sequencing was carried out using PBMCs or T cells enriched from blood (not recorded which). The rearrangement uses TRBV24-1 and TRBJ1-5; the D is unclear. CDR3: CATSDLGEDNQPQHF. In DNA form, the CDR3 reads TGTGCCACCAGTGATTTGGGGGAGGACAATCAGCCCCAGCATTTT.